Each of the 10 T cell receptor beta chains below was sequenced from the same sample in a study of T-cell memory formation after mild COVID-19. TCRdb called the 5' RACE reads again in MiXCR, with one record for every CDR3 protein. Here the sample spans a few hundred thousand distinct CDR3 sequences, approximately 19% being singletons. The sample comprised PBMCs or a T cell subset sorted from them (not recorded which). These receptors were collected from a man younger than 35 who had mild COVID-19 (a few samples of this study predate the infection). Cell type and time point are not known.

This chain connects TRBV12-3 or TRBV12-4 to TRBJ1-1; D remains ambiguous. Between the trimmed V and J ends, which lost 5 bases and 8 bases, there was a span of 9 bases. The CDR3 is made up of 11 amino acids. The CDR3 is CASSHGREAFF. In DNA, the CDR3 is TGTGCCAGCAGTCACGGACGAGAAGCTTTCTTT.

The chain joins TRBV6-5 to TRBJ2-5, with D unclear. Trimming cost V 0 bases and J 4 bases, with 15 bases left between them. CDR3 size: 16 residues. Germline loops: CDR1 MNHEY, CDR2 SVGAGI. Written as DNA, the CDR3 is TGTGCCAGCAGTTACTCGTACGGGCATGTCGGAGAGACCCAGTACTTC. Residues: CASSYSYGHVGETQYF.

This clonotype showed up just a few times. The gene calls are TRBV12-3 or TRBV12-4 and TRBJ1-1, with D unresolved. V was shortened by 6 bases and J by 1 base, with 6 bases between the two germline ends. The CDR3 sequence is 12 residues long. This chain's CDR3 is CASRHTNTEAFF. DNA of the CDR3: TGTGCCAGCAGACATACGAACACTGAAGCTTTCTTT.

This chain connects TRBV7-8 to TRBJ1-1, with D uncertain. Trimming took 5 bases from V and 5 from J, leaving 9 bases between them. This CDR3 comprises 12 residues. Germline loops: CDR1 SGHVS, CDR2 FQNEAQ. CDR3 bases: TGTGCCAGCAGCGCGAGTCGGACTGAAGCTTTCTTT. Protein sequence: CASSASRTEAFF. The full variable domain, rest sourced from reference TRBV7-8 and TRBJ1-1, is GAGVSQSPRYKVAKRGQDVALRCDPISGHVSLFWYQQALGQGPEFLTYFQNEAQLDKSGLPSDRFFAERPEGSVSTLKIQRTQQEDSAVYLCASSASRTEAFFGQGTRLTVV.

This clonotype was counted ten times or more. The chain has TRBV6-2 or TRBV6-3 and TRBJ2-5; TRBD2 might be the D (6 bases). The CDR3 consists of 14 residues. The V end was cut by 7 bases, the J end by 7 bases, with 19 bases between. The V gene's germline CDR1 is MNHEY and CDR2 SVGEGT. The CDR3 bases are TGTGCCAGCAACGCGGGGAATGGTTTCGGGACCCAGTACTTC. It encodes CASNAGNGFGTQYF.

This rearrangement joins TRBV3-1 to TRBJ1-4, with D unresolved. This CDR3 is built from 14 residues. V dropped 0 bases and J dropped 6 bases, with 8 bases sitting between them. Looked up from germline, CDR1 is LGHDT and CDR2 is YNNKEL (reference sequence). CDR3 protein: CASSQDWQYEKLFF. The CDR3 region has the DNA TGTGCCAGCAGCCAAGATTGGCAGTATGAAAAACTGTTTTTT.

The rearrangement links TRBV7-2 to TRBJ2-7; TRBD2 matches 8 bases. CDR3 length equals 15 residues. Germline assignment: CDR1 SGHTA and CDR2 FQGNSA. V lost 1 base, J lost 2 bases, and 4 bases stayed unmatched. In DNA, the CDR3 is TGTGCCAGCAGCTTAGTTTACGGGGGGGCCTACGAGCAGTACGTC. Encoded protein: CASSLVYGGAYEQYV.

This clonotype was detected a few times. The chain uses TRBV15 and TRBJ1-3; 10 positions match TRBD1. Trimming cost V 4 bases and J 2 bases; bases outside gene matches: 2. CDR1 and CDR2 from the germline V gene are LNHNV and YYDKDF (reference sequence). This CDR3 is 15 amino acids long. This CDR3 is CATSTGTGAGNTIYF. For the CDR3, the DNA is TGTGCCACCAGCACTGGGACAGGGGCTGGAAACACCATATATTTT.

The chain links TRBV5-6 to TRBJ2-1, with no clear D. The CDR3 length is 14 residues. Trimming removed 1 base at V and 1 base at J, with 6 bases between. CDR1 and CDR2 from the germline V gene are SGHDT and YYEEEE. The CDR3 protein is CASSLMTSYNEQFF. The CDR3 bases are TGTGCCAGCAGCTTGATGACGTCCTACAATGAGCAGTTCTTC.

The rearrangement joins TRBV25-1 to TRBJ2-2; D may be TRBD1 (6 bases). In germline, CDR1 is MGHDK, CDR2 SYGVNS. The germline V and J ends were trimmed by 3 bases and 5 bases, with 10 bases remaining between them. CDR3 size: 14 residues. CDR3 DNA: TGTGCCAGCAGTGACATAGGGGGAACCGGGGAGCTGTTTTTT. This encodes CASSDIGGTGELFF.